This T cell receptor (beta chain) was sequenced in a study of blood T cell repertoires in COVID-19. Overall study context: Sites in the United States, Italy and Spain provided acute and convalescent COVID-19 samples. Nucleic acid was either cDNA or gDNA, and it came from T cells, B-cell-depleted T cells, or PBMCs.

In the source study's methods: Amplifying reference gene primers gave estimates of nucleated cell counts. The table came from immunoSEQ multiplex PCR; TCRdb's copy has only in-frame clones and leaves some out. That table furnishes V, J and clone size, whereas the DNA furnished D and trimming. The sample shows roughly 87,000 clones, 65% to 85% of them seen only once. CDR3 length: 14 residues. Germline trimming cut 4 bases from V and 8 bases from J; bases unmatched to any gene: 9. Germline values: CDR1 MGHRA, CDR2 YSYEKL. The clonotype comes from a woman aged 55-69 years with acute or convalescent COVID-19. The sample consisted of peripheral blood. The chain joins TRBV4-1 to TRBJ1-2, with TRBD1 matching over 8 bases. CDR3 loop: CASSPLGQGRGYTF. DNA for the CDR3: TGCGCCAGCAGCCCCCTTGGACAGGGTCGAGGCTACACCTTC.